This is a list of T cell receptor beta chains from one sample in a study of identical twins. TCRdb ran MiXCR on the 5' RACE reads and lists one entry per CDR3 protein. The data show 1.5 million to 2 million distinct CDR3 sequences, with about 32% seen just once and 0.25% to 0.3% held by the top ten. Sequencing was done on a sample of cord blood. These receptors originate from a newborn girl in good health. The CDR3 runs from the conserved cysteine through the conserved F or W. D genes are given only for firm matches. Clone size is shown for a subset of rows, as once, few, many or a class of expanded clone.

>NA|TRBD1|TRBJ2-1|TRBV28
CASSFQDRVVEQFF
TGTGCCAGCAGTTTCCAAGACAGGGTCGTTGAGCAGTTCTTC
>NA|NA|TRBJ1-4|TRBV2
CASTGSSANEKLFF
TGTGCCAGCACGGGGTCCAGCGCTAATGAAAAACTGTTTTTT
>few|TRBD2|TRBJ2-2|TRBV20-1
CSARVSSGSTGELFF
TGCAGTGCTAGAGTCTCTAGCGGGAGCACCGGGGAGCTGTTTTTT
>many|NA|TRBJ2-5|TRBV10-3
CAISAGRETETQYF
TGTGCCATCAGTGCAGGACGGGAGACAGAGACCCAGTACTTC
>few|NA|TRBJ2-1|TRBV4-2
CASSQESWGYNEQFF
TGTGCCAGCAGCCAAGAGAGTTGGGGTTACAATGAGCAGTTCTTC
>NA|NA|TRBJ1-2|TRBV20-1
CGRGDAYGYTF
TGCGGTAGGGGGGACGCCTATGGCTACACCTTC
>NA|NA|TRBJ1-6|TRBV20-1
CSAPTGLNSPLHF
TGCAGTGCCCCGACAGGTTTAAATTCACCCCTCCACTTT
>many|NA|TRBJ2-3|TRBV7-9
CASSLARPPLSTDTQYF
TGTGCCAGCAGCTTGGCGAGACCACCACTTAGCACAGATACGCAGTATTTT
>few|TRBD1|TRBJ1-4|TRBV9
CASSRDRGSHEKLFF
TGTGCCAGCAGCCGGGACAGGGGCTCCCATGAAAAACTGTTTTTT
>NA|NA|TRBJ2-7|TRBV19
CASSIAIGRAYEQYF
TGTGCCAGTAGTATAGCCATCGGACGGGCCTACGAGCAGTACTTC
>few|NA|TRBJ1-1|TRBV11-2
CASSSTPMRVGTEAFF
TGTGCCAGCAGCTCGACCCCCATGAGGGTAGGCACTGAAGCTTTCTTT
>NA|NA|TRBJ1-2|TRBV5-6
CAGSLAMAGFTSYTF
TGTGCCGGCAGCTTGGCCATGGCAGGTTTTACGAGCTACACCTTC
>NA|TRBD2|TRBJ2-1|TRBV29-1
CSALGLAGGPGSYNEQFF
TGCAGCGCCCTGGGACTAGCGGGAGGGCCGGGCTCCTACAATGAGCAGTTCTTC
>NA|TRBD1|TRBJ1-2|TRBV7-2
CASSLGLRRTGYGYTF
TGTGCCAGCAGCTTAGGACTTCGAAGGACAGGCTATGGCTACACCTTC
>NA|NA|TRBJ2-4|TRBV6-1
CASSDSFLAKNIQYF
TGTGCCAGCAGTGATTCTTTCCTAGCCAAAAACATTCAGTACTTC
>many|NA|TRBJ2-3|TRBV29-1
CSVERDTNTDTQYF
TGCAGCGTTGAAAGGGACACCAACACAGATACGCAGTATTTT
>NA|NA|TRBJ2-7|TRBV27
CANNFRPYSYEQYF
TGTGCCAACAACTTCCGGCCCTACTCCTACGAGCAGTACTTC
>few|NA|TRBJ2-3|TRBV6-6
CASSYSAGSTDTQYF
TGTGCCAGCAGTTACTCTGCGGGAAGCACAGATACGCAGTATTTT
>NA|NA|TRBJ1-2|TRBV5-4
CASSPRLGGYTF
TGTGCCAGCAGCCCCAGGCTCGGGGGCTACACCTTC
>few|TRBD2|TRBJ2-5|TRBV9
CASGDREGETQYF
TGTGCCAGCGGCGATCGGGAGGGAGAGACCCAGTACTTC
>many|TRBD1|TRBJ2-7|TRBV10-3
CAISARDRGFGIYEQYF
TGTGCCATCAGTGCCCGGGACAGGGGGTTTGGGATCTACGAGCAGTACTTC
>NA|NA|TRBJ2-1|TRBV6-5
CASGQRSSHNEQFF
TGTGCCAGCGGGCAGCGGAGCTCCCACAATGAGCAGTTCTTC
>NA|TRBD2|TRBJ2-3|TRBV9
CASSTRPGTRWADTQYF
TGTGCCAGCAGCACCAGACCAGGGACTAGGTGGGCAGATACGCAGTATTTT
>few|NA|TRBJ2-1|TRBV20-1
CSARDFRSYNEQFF
TGCAGTGCTAGAGATTTCCGCTCCTACAATGAGCAGTTCTTC
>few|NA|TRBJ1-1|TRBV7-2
CASSSGDPNTEAFF
TGTGCCAGCAGCTCCGGAGACCCGAACACTGAAGCTTTCTTT
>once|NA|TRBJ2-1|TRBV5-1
CASSTGGRNEQFF
TGCGCCAGCAGCACGGGGGGCAGGAATGAGCAGTTCTTC
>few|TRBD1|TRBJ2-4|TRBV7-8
CASSVGTVAIQYF
TGTGCCAGCAGCGTCGGGACAGTCGCCATTCAGTACTTC
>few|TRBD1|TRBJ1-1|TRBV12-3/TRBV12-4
CASSPTRQGNTEAFF
TGTGCCAGCAGTCCCACCCGACAGGGGAACACTGAAGCTTTCTTT
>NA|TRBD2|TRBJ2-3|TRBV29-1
CSVAGDGGRETDAQYF
TGCAGCGTTGCGGGGGATGGCGGGAGGGAAACAGATGCGCAGTATTTT
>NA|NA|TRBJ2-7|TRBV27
CASSPASWWEQYF
TGTGCCAGCAGTCCCGCGTCCTGGTGGGAGCAGTACTTC
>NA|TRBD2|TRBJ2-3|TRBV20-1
CSARVGLAGGYGDTQYF
TGCAGTGCTAGGGTTGGCCTAGCGGGAGGGTATGGAGATACGCAGTATTTT
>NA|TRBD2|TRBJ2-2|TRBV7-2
CASSLLAGAAGELFF
TGTGCCAGCAGCTTATTAGCGGGAGCAGCCGGGGAGCTGTTTTTT
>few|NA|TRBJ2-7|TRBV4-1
CASSQLGFPQNEQYF
TGCGCCAGCAGCCAACTAGGATTTCCTCAAAATGAGCAGTACTTC
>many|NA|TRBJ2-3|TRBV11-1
CASSPRRGTDTQYF
TGTGCCAGCAGCCCCCGACGCGGCACAGATACGCAGTATTTT
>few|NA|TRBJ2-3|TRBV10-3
CAISRVGDTQYF
TGTGCCATCAGCCGAGTCGGAGATACGCAGTATTTT
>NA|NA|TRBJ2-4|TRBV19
CASSMSSALNIQYF
TGTGCCAGTAGTATGTCGTCGGCCCTGAACATTCAGTACTTC
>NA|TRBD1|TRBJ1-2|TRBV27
CASSLTGWDGYTF
TGTGCCAGCAGTTTGACAGGGTGGGATGGCTACACCTTC
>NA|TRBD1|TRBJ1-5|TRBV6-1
CASSGPGTGSNQPQHF
TGTGCCAGCAGTGGGCCGGGGACAGGTAGCAATCAGCCCCAGCATTTT
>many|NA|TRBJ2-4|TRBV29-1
CSVEYGTAKNIQYF
TGCAGCGTTGAATACGGGACAGCCAAAAACATTCAGTACTTC
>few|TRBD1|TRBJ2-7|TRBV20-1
CSATGTANYEQYF
TGCAGTGCCACCGGGACAGCGAACTACGAGCAGTACTTC